This TCR beta chain was found in a study of spatial heterogeneity in lung cancer. Regarding the study as a whole: At resection, ubiquitous expanded tumor TCRs appeared in blood more than at follow-up.

There are a few counts of this clonotype. Its specificity is not known. From the 5' RACE reads, TCRdb called clonotypes with MiXCR, one entry per CDR3 protein. The table includes under 100,000 distinct CDR3 sequences, about 9.4% detected once. The time point here: sample taken at primary tumor resection. The authors sequenced whole RNA from tumor, nontumor lung or frozen PBMC without sorting. The sample was PBMCs, taken at surgery. The sequence was collected from a male donor with early-stage non-small cell lung cancer.

The CDR3 DNA is TGCAGTGCTCACCCAGCGGGGGGAAGACAAGAGACCCAGTACTTC. Translated, it gives CSAHPAGGRQETQYF. The V call is TRBV20-1, the J call TRBJ2-5; 9 positions match TRBD2. With 5 bases clipped from V and 2 bases from J, the junction kept 9 bases outside the gene matches. This CDR3 is built from 15 residues. Germline V CDR1 and CDR2: DFQATT, SNEGSKA (reference sequence).